Included here is one TCR beta chain sequence, with context. One junction end does not reproduce the germline sequence, and a read error may be involved. Germline V lookup: CDR1 SQVTM, CDR2 ANQGSEA. The CDR3 has 17 amino acids. A second 7 to 11 cycle PCR used barcoded and J-beta primers. MiXCR, applied by TCRdb to the 5' RACE reads, yields one record per CDR3 protein. The sample yields around 1,700,000 distinct CDR3 sequences, 28% seen once. The data were taken from a study of blood T cells in healthy people across ages. The sequence derives from a woman in her 30s in good health. Sequencing input: blood. The chain links TRBV29-1 to TRBJ2-4; the match to TRBD1 covers 7 bases. The CDR3 region is CSVMDRTLLLAKNIQYF. The CDR3 nucleotides read TGCAGCGTTATGGACAGGACCTTACTCCTAGCCAAGAACATTCAGTACTTC.